This is a list of T cell receptor beta chains from one sample in a study of PD-L1 blockade in urothelial cancer. Assay: immunoSEQ multiplex PCR; the TCRdb copy retains only in-frame clones and omits some. Counted here are some 45,000 clones, 88% occurring once; the ten biggest clones make up 20% to 30%. The sample in question was PBMCs, obtained around atezolizumab (anti-PD-L1) treatment. These receptors all stem from a donor aged 40 or older with urothelial cancer. Both conserved end residues are part of each CDR3. The D gene is left open where the match is weak. Clone size is stated in some rows and not others, as once, few, many or a class when expanded.

v_gene,abundance,d_gene,j_gene,CDR3nt,CDR3aa
TRBV7-8,medium-sized,-,TRBJ1-1,TGTGCCAGCAGCTTAGGGGTCGGGTGGGAAGCTTTCTTT,CASSLGVGWEAFF
TRBV7-9,-,-,TRBJ1-1,TGTGCCAGCCAGGGTGGGGCTAACACTGAAGCTTTCTTT,CASQGGANTEAFF
TRBV28,-,TRBD2,TRBJ2-3,TGTGCCAGCAGTTCTTACGGGAGGGCCCTCACAGATACGCAGTATTTT,CASSSYGRALTDTQYF
TRBV19,-,-,TRBJ1-1,TGTGCCAGTAGTCCCATGCGCGGGGGTGGGGCTGAAGCTTTCTTT,CASSPMRGGGAEAFF
TRBV18,-,-,TRBJ2-1,TGTGCCAGCTCACCACCGGGGGCAGTATACAATGAGCAGTTCTTC,CASSPPGAVYNEQFF
TRBV19,-,TRBD1,TRBJ1-4,TGTGCCAGTAGTACCCCGGACGGGACAGCCACCCGGGATGAAAAACTGTTTTTT,CASSTPDGTATRDEKLFF
TRBV7-8,-,TRBD2,TRBJ2-1,TGTGCCAGCAGCCCACATAGCGGGAGGGCCGATGAGCAGTTCTTC,CASSPHSGRADEQFF
TRBV27,-,-,TRBJ1-1,TGTGCCAGCAGTTTGGGGTTGGGGGCCACTGAAGCTTTCTTT,CASSLGLGATEAFF
TRBV9,-,TRBD2,TRBJ2-1,TGTGCCAGCAGCGTAGGCGGGAGTAATGAGCAGTTCTTC,CASSVGGSNEQFF
TRBV4-2,-,-,TRBJ2-4,TGTGCCAGCAGCCAGTCGCGACTAGCCAAAAACATTCAGTACTTC,CASSQSRLAKNIQYF
TRBV5-1,-,TRBD1,TRBJ2-2,TGCGCCAGCGGACAGGGGGGCACCGGGGAGCTGTTTTTT,CASGQGGTGELFF
TRBV6-6,-,-,TRBJ2-7,TGTGCCAGCAGTTATGGCGGGGCCGAGCAGTACTTC,CASSYGGAEQYF
TRBV7-3,-,TRBD2,TRBJ2-5,TGTGCCAGCAGCCCCGGACTAGCGGGAGTACGAGAGACCCAGTACTTC,CASSPGLAGVRETQYF
TRBV11-1,many,TRBD2,TRBJ2-7,TGTGCCAGCAGCTCCTTCGGCGGGTCCCCGGGGCTAGCGGGACAGTACTTC,CASSSFGGSPGLAGQYF
TRBV7-9,once,-,TRBJ2-3,TGTGCCAGCAGCTTAGCCCGGACCGCGGGCGCAGATACGCAGTATTTT,CASSLARTAGADTQYF
TRBV6-5,once,TRBD2,TRBJ2-1,TGTGCCAGCAGTTGGGGTTTGAGCGGGAGGCCCAATGAGCAGTTCTTC,CASSWGLSGRPNEQFF
TRBV6-1,-,-,TRBJ1-3,TGTGCCCTGACAGTTTCCCGGACCATATATTTT,CALTVSRTIYF
TRBV5-8,-,TRBD1,TRBJ2-5,TGTGCCAGCAGCTTGGGGGGTCAGGGGGCGAAAGAGACCCAGTACTTC,CASSLGGQGAKETQYF
TRBV19,-,TRBD1,TRBJ1-1,TGTGCCACTGGGACAGGGGTTGGGCGGACTGAAGCTTTCTTT,CATGTGVGRTEAFF
TRBV29-1,-,-,TRBJ1-1,TGCAGCGTTGAAAGGGGCACCAACACTGAAGCTTTCTTT,CSVERGTNTEAFF
TRBV5-1,-,TRBD2,TRBJ2-7,TGCGCCAGCAGCGGGGGGACCGGGCGGGGGGCCTACGAGCAGTACTTC,CASSGGTGRGAYEQYF
TRBV7-2,-,TRBD1,TRBJ1-2,TGTGCCAGCAGCGCCGCCGGGACAGGGGCCTCTAACTATGGCTACACCTTC,CASSAAGTGASNYGYTF
TRBV7-9,once,-,TRBJ1-2,TGTGCCAGCACCTCGGCGGATTATGGCTACACCTTC,CASTSADYGYTF
TRBV27,-,-,TRBJ1-1,TGTGCCAGCAGTTTGACCAGGATGAACACTGAAGCTTTCTTT,CASSLTRMNTEAFF
TRBV11-1,-,TRBD2,TRBJ2-7,TGTGCCAGCAGCGCACTAGCGGGCCTCTACGAGCAGTACTTC,CASSALAGLYEQYF
TRBV7-9,-,-,TRBJ2-7,TGTGCCAGCAGGCCGGGTGGGAGCTCCTACGAGCAGTACTTC,CASRPGGSSYEQYF
TRBV30,once,-,TRBJ2-7,TGTGCCTGGAGGGGCCACTCCTACGAGCAGTACTTC,CAWRGHSYEQYF
TRBV7-3,-,-,TRBJ2-3,TGTGCCAGCAGCGTCACTAGTACAGATACGCAGTATTTT,CASSVTSTDTQYF
TRBV7-2,-,TRBD1,TRBJ1-2,TGTGCCAGCAGCTTAGAGGGGCGACAGGGGGGGGGTGGCTACACCTTC,CASSLEGRQGGGGYTF
TRBV30,-,-,TRBJ1-1,TGTGCCTGGAGGCCCGGCGCGGGGCCGGCTGAAGCTTTCTTT,CAWRPGAGPAEAFF
TRBV7-2,-,-,TRBJ2-3,TGTGCCAGCCGCCGAGGGAGTATGGATACGCAGTATTTT,CASRRGSMDTQYF
TRBV18,once,TRBD1,TRBJ1-4,TGTGCCAGCTCAGCCCGAACAGGGGCGGCAACTAATGAAAAACTGTTTTTT,CASSARTGAATNEKLFF
TRBV21-1,-,-,TRBJ2-1,TGTGCCAGCAGCCAGAAACCTCCCGGGACAGGGATCTACAATGAGCAGTTCTTC,CASSQKPPGTGIYNEQFF
TRBV30,-,-,TRBJ2-5,TGTGCCTGGAGCGCGGGACAGTTCCAAGAGACCCAGTACTTC,CAWSAGQFQETQYF
TRBV5-1,-,-,TRBJ2-2,TGCGCCAGCACCCCTGACAGATCGAACACCGGGGAGCTGTTTTTT,CASTPDRSNTGELFF
TRBV19,-,TRBD2,TRBJ2-4,TGTGCCAGTAGTACCCACGGGGGGGCCGGGGGTGCCAAAAACATTCAGTACTTC,CASSTHGGAGGAKNIQYF
TRBV9,-,-,TRBJ2-3,TGTGCCAGCAGCGCGCGAGATACGCAGTATTTT,CASSARDTQYF
TRBV5-5,-,TRBD2,TRBJ2-7,TGTGCCAGCAGCTCACAACCCGGACTAGCGGGCGGGGAACAGTACTTC,CASSSQPGLAGGEQYF
TRBV7-9,-,TRBD1,TRBJ2-5,TGTGCCAGCAGCTTACAGGGGGTGGGGTTGCGAGAGACCCAGTACTTC,CASSLQGVGLRETQYF
TRBV10-3,-,TRBD1,TRBJ1-5,TGTGCCATCAGTGTTGCAGGGGGCGGGCAGCCCCAGCATTTT,CAISVAGGGQPQHF
TRBV14,-,-,TRBJ2-5,TGTGCCAGCAGCCAAGGGCGGACTAGGGGGATGGCCCAGTACTTC,CASSQGRTRGMAQYF
TRBV2,-,-,TRBJ1-2,TGTGCCAGCACGGGGTGGGAACGCCCGCCTGGGGTCGAGGGCTACACCTTC,CASTGWERPPGVEGYTF
TRBV7-2,-,TRBD1,TRBJ1-4,TGTGCCAGCAGCTTAAGGCAGGGGGCTGAAAAACTGTTTTTT,CASSLRQGAEKLFF
TRBV30,-,-,TRBJ1-5,TGTGCCTGGAGTGTACGGGGTGTGGGGCGGGGGCAGCATTTT,CAWSVRGVGRGQHF
TRBV5-4,-,-,TRBJ2-7,TGTGCCAGCAGCCCCCCCGGCGGCAGGGCCAGCTACGAGCAGTACTTC,CASSPPGGRASYEQYF
TRBV9,-,-,TRBJ1-4,TGTGCCAGCAGCGCGAGGGCTGCCCGAAATGAAAAACTGTTTTTT,CASSARAARNEKLFF
TRBV30,once,TRBD1,TRBJ1-2,TGTGCCTGGAGTGTACTAGGACAGGGGGCGAAGGGCTACACCTTC,CAWSVLGQGAKGYTF
TRBV7-9,-,TRBD2,TRBJ2-2,TGTGCCAGCAGCCCTGGAAGCGGGGTCGGGGCCGGGGAGCTGTTTTTT,CASSPGSGVGAGELFF
TRBV9,once,TRBD1,TRBJ2-3,TGTGCCAGCACCCCGGAAGGGGGCTGGGGCACAGATACGCAGTATTTT,CASTPEGGWGTDTQYF
TRBV6-5,few,TRBD2,TRBJ2-5,TGTGCCAGCAGTTACTCTTGGGCTAGCGGCCATGAGACCCAGTACTTC,CASSYSWASGHETQYF
TRBV7-8,few,TRBD2,TRBJ2-7,TGTGCCAGCAGCGTCGGGAGGGCAGGGTACGAGCAGTACTTC,CASSVGRAGYEQYF